What follows describes a single T cell receptor (beta chain). Its antigen is undetermined. Generated by immunoSEQ multiplex PCR, the TCRdb table keeps only in-frame clones and is missing some. The sample contains about 68,000 clones, 85% to 95% of which appear only once. The germline V gene has CDR1 MNHEY and CDR2 SVGAGI. The CDR3 spans 11 residues. The ends were cut back, 6 bases at V and 8 bases at J, with 8 bases in the middle. The sample belongs to a study of siplizumab effects on memory and regulatory T cells. Study-level findings and limits: Memory cells seemed less diverse than naive T cells, which also seemed major contributors to the alloresponse. Naive-or-memory phenotypes were unassignable for roughly 80-96% of proliferating CD4+ or CD8+ clones. Treg-derived clones made up an average of roughly 66% of mappable alloreactive CD4+ clones with siplizumab and under 35% in controls.

The sample was CD8+ T cells sorted from blood. The clonotype was recovered from a human donor in good health. V usage is TRBV6-5 and J usage is TRBJ2-1; D is undetermined. In DNA, the CDR3 is TGTGCCAGCAGCTTCGGCCATGAGCAGTTCTTC. It encodes CASSFGHEQFF.